Following are 9 T cell receptor beta chains from one sample sequenced in a study of T-cell reconstitution after alpha-beta-depleted transplantation in children. Unique molecular identifiers were built into the TCRbeta library. TCRdb re-called the PCR reads with MiXCR, one entry per CDR3 protein. The table has about 400,000 distinct CDR3 sequences, 13% seen once. This material consisted of PBMCs, taken from the stem cell graft. Receptors were obtained from a human donor who donated a stem cell graft to a child with Fanconi anemia.

This sequence joins TRBV12-5 and TRBJ2-7, with D perhaps matching TRBD1 or TRBD2 (5 bases each). CDR1 and CDR2 from the germline V gene are LGHNT and FRNRAP. The CDR3 loop spans 13 amino acids. Trimming removed 7 bases from V and 3 bases from J, with 13 bases in between. CDR3 region: CASATGPHYEQYF. CDR3 in DNA: TGTGCTAGTGCCACGGGGCCCCACTACGAGCAGTACTTC.

The rearrangement joins TRBV4-3 to TRBJ2-3; a weak D match, TRBD1 (6 bases). The V end lost 0 bases, the J end lost 5 bases, and 18 bases lay between the germline ends. Germline V gene data show CDR1 as LGHNA and CDR2 as YSLEER. The CDR3 spans 17 residues. The CDR3 bases are TGCGCCAGCAGCCAAGATTTCTGGGGGCCGGTGCAAGATACGCAGTATTTT. It yields the protein CASSQDFWGPVQDTQYF.

This clonotype appeared many times. The CDR3 bases are TGCAGTGCTAGAGGGTCCAGGGGCCACACAGATACGCAGTATTTT. Residues: CSARGSRGHTDTQYF. The chain carries TRBV20-1 and TRBJ2-3; the D gene is possibly TRBD1 (6 bases). The ends were cut back, 1 base at V and 2 bases at J, with 13 bases in the middle. Looked up from germline, CDR1 is DFQATT and CDR2 is SNEGSKA (reference sequence). The CDR3 consists of 15 residues.

The rearrangement links TRBV5-1 to TRBJ1-2, with 9 bases aligning to TRBD1. The CDR3 runs to 14 residues. Trimming cost V 4 bases and J 3 bases; bases outside gene matches: 4. Looked up from germline, CDR1 is SGHRS and CDR2 is YFSETQ. For the CDR3, the DNA is TGCGCCAGCAGCGTGGGACAGGGTGACTATGGCTACACCTTC. Translation: CASSVGQGDYGYTF.

This clonotype was recorded many times. The chain has TRBV5-1 and TRBJ2-5; 15 bases line up with TRBD2. This CDR3 has 17 amino acids. Germline CDR1 SGHRS, CDR2 YFSETQ. Trimming at V came to 4 bases and at J to 2 bases, leaving 6 bases not matched to a gene. The DNA for the CDR3 is TGCGCCAGCAGCCCGGGACTAGCGGGGGGTTTACAAGAGACCCAGTACTTC. Translating it yields CASSPGLAGGLQETQYF.

Many counts were recorded for this clonotype. The chain couples TRBV12-3 or TRBV12-4 to TRBJ2-3; D possibly corresponds to TRBD2 (6 bases). V dropped 5 bases and J dropped 0 bases, with 12 bases sitting between them. There are 15 residues in the CDR3. The CDR3 region has the DNA TGTGCCAGCAGTCCCAACGCGGGGAGCACAGATACGCAGTATTTT. The encoded protein is CASSPNAGSTDTQYF.

The sample holds a few counts of this clonotype. The chain has TRBV30 and TRBJ2-7; 7 bases align to TRBD1. The germline gives CDR1 GTSNPN, CDR2 SVGIG (reference sequence). This CDR3 has 11 amino acids. J gave up 3 bases and V 5 bases, and 1 base lay outside the gene matches. CDR3 region: CAWWTGYEQYF. For the CDR3, the DNA is TGTGCCTGGTGGACAGGCTACGAGCAGTACTTC. Complete variable domain (other parts from reference TRBV30 and TRBJ2-7): SQTIHQWPATLVQPVGSPLSLECTVEGTSNPNLYWYRQAAGRGLQLLFYSVGIGQISSEVPQNLSASRPQDRQFILSSKKLLLSDSGFYLCAWWTGYEQYFGPGTRLTVT.

The sample holds a few counts of this clonotype. V gene TRBV6-2 or TRBV6-3 combines with J gene TRBJ2-3; D is undetermined. The V gene lost 5 bases and the J gene lost 5 bases, with 8 bases spanning the gap. This CDR3 comprises 12 residues. Germline assignment: CDR1 MNHEY and CDR2 SVGEGT. The CDR3 DNA reads as TGTGCCAGCAGTGACGAGAGAGATACGCAGTATTTT. Its translation is CASSDERDTQYF.

This clonotype was seen more than once but under ten times. This sequence joins TRBV12-3 or TRBV12-4 and TRBJ2-1; 13 nucleotides align to TRBD2. The CDR3 runs to 24 residues. J was trimmed by 0 bases and V by 2 bases; bases with no gene match: 22. CDR3 loop: CASSLKPPLRTSGGISSSYNEQFF. DNA of the CDR3: TGTGCCAGCAGTTTAAAACCACCCCTTCGGACTAGCGGGGGAATTTCGAGCTCCTACAATGAGCAGTTCTTC.